This T cell receptor (beta chain) was sequenced for a study of cytomegalovirus exposure and HLA in healthy donors. About this clone: Its antigen is still unknown.

The CDR3 runs 11 residues. The V end was cut by 1 base, the J end by 6 bases, with 6 bases between. Per germline, CDR1 GTSNPN and CDR2 SVGIG (reference sequence). Findings and limits, study-wide: Donor immune exposure was known only as CMV serostatus.

PCR employed 60 Vbeta and 13 Jbeta primers. Measured with immunoSEQ multiplex PCR; TCRdb has only the in-frame clones, and not every one. Here the sample spans about 190,000 clones, less than 85% being singletons. The TCR comes from a man aged 30 to 45 in good health and CMV-seropositive. The rearrangement uses TRBV30 and TRBJ1-1, with D maybe TRBD1 (5 bases). Sequenced input: PBMCs. CDR3 nucleotide sequence: TGTGCCTGGAGTGGGGGGGCTGAAGCTTTCTTT. This sequence encodes CAWSGGAEAFF.